These 5 T cell receptor beta chains were sequenced from one sample in a study of blood T cell repertoires in COVID-19. Clones were read by immunoSEQ multiplex PCR, and TCRdb kept only the in-frame ones, dropping some. The data show more than 95,000 clones, with more than 75% seen just once and more than 1.5% held by the top ten. Sequencing was performed on peripheral blood. The receptors shown here come from a human donor in a cohort sampled during active COVID-19.

The rearrangement uses TRBV5-4 and TRBJ2-1; the match to TRBD2 covers 12 bases. CDR1 is SGHNT, CDR2 YYREEE, per germline (reference sequence). The junction had 7 bases not matched to a gene; V was cut back by 1 base and J by 5 bases. This CDR3 region has 17 residues. This CDR3 is CASSLKLAGGRNNEQFF. CDR3 bases: TGTGCCAGCAGCTTGAAACTAGCGGGGGGAAGAAACAATGAGCAGTTCTTC.

The chain combines TRBV19 with TRBJ1-2, with D possibly being TRBD1 (5 bases). Germline V gene data show CDR1 as LNHDA and CDR2 as SQIVND (reference sequence). The CDR3 is made up of 15 amino acids. V was clipped by 8 bases and J by 4 bases, with 20 bases between them. CDR3 protein: CASWGGTSDGYGYTF. The CDR3 DNA sequence: TGTGCCAGTTGGGGCGGGACGTCCGATGGCTATGGCTACACCTTC.

This chain links TRBV7-9 with TRBJ1-5; the D gene is possibly TRBD1 (5 bases). Deletions cut 1 base from V and 10 bases from J, with 14 bases between. From germline, CDR1 is SEHNR and CDR2 FQNEAQ (reference sequence). This CDR3 contains 14 residues. The CDR3, as DNA: TGTGCCAGCAGCTTAGAAGGTAGGGGATCCCCCCAGCATTTT. The encoded protein is CASSLEGRGSPQHF.

The chain uses TRBV29-1 and TRBJ2-3; D is uncertain. With 3 bases removed from V and 0 bases from J, the gap between germline ends came to 10 bases. The CDR3 is made up of 14 amino acids. Germline loops: CDR1 SQVTM, CDR2 ANQGSEA. DNA of the CDR3: TGCAGCGTTGAGTTCCCCATTAGCACAGATACGCAGTATTTT. Amino acid sequence: CSVEFPISTDTQYF.

This chain connects TRBV3-1 (or the pseudogene TRBV3-2) to TRBJ2-1; 10 bases line up with TRBD1. The germline gives CDR1 LGHDT, CDR2 YNNKEL (reference sequence). V was clipped by 1 base and J by 5 bases; unmatched bases: 5. The CDR3 is made up of 16 amino acids. CDR3 nucleotide sequence: TGTGCCAGCAGCCAAGTAATGGGGACAGGGGACAATGAGCAGTTCTTC. It specifies CASSQVMGTGDNEQFF.